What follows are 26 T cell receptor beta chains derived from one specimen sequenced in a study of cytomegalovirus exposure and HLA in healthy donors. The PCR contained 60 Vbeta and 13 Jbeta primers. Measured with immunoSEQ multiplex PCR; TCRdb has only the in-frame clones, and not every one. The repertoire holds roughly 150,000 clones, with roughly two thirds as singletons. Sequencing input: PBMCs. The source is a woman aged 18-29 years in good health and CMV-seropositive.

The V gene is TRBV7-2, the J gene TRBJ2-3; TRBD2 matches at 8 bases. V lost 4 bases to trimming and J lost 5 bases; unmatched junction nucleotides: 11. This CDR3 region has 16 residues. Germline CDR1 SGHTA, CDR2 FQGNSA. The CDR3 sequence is CASSSQAGRGGDTQYF. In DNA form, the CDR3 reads TGTGCCAGCAGCTCCCAAGCGGGACGGGGGGGAGATACGCAGTATTTT.

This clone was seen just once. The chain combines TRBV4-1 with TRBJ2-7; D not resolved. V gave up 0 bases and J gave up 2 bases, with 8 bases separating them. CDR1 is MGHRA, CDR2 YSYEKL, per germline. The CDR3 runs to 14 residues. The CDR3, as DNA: TGCGCCAGCAGCCAAGAGGCGGATACCTACGAGCAGTACTTC. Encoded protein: CASSQEADTYEQYF.

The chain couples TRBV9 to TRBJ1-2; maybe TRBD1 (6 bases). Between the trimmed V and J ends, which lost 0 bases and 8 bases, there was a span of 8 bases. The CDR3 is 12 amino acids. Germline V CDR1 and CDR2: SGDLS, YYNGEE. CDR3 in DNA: TGTGCCAGCAGCGTAGGGGGGCAAGGCTACACCTTC. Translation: CASSVGGQGYTF. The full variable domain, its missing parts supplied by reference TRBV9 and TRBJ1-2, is DSGVTQTPKHLITATGQRVTLRCSPRSGDLSVYWYQQSLDQGLQFLIQYYNGEERAKGNILERFSAQQFPDLHSELNLSSLELGDSALYFCASSVGGQGYTFGSGTRLTVV.

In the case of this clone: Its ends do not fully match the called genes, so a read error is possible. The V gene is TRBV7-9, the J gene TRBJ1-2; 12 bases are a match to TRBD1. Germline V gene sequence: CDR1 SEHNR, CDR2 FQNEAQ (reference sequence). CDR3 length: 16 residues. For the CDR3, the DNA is TGTTCCAGCAGCCCTGGGACAGGGGGCACGAGCTATGGCTACACCTTC. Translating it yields CSSSPGTGGTSYGYTF.

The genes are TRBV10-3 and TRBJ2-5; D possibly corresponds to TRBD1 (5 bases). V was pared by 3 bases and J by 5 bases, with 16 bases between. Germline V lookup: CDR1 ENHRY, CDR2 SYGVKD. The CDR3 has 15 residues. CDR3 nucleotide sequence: TGTGCCATCAGTGATGGGTCAGGGCTGAAGGAGACCCAGTACTTC. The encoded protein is CAISDGSGLKETQYF.

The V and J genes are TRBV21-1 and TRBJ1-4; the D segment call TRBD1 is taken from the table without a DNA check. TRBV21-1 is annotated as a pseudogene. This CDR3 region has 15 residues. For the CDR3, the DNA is TGTGCCAGCAGCGGAGGGGACAGCTTTCAAGAAAAACTGTTTTTT. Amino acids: CASSGGDSFQEKLFF.

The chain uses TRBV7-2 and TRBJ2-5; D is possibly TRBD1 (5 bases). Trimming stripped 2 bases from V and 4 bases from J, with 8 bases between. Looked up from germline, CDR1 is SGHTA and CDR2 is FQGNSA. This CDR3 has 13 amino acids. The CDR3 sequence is CASSLSQGETQYF. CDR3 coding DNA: TGTGCCAGCAGCTTATCTCAGGGAGAGACCCAGTACTTC.

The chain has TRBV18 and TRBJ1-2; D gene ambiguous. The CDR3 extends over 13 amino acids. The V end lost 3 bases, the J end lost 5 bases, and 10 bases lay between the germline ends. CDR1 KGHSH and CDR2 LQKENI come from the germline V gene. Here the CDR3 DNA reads TGTGCCAGCTCACCTAGCTCTATTTATGGCTACACCTTC. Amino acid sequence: CASSPSSIYGYTF.

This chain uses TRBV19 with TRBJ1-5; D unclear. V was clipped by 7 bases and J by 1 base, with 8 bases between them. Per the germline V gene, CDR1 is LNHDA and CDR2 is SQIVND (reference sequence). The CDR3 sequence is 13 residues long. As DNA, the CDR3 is TGTGCCAGTACGTCGTCGAGCAATCAGCCCCAGCATTTT. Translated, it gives CASTSSSNQPQHF.

The CDR3: CASSDEGALAKNIQYF. In DNA, the CDR3 is TGTGCCAGCAGTGACGAGGGGGCCTTAGCCAAAAACATTCAGTACTTC. V gene TRBV6-4 combines with J gene TRBJ2-4, with 7 bases identical to TRBD1. The CDR3 contains 16 residues. The germline gives CDR1 MRHNA, CDR2 SNTAGT. J was trimmed by 0 bases and V by 2 bases; bases with no gene match: 4.

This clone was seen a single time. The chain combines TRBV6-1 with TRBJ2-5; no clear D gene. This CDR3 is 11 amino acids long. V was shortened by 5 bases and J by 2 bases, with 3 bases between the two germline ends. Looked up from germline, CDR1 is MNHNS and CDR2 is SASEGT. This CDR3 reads CASSPQETQYF. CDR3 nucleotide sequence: TGTGCCAGCAGTCCTCAAGAGACCCAGTACTTC.

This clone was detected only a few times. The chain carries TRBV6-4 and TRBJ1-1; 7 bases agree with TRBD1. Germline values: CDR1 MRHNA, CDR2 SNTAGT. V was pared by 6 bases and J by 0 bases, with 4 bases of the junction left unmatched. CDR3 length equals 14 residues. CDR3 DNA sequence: TGTGCCAGCAGGAGGGACAGCATGAACACTGAAGCTTTCTTT. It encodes CASRRDSMNTEAFF.

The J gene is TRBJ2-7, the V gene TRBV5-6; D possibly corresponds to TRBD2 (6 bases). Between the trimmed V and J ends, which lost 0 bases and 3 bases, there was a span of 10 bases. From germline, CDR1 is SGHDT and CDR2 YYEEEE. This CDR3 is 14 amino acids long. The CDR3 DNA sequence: TGTGCCAGCAGCTTGGGAGGACTACTCTACGAGCAGTACTTC. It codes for CASSLGGLLYEQYF.

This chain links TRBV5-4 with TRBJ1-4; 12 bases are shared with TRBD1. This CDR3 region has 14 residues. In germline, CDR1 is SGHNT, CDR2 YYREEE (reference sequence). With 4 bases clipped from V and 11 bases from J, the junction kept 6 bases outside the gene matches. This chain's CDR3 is CASSAGTGGQKLFF. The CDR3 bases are TGTGCCAGCAGCGCCGGGACAGGGGGCCAGAAACTGTTTTTT. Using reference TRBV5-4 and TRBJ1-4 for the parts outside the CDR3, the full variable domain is ETGVTQSPTHLIKTRGQQVTLRCSSQSGHNTVSWYQQALGQGPQFIFQYYREEENGRGNFPPRFSGLQFPNYSSELNVNALELDDSALYLCASSAGTGGQKLFFGSGTQLSVL.

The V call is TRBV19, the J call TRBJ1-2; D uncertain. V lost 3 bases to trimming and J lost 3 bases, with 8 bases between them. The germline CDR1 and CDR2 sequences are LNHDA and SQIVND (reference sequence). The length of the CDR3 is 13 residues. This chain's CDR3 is CASSMLGDYGYTF. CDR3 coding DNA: TGTGCCAGTAGTATGCTAGGCGACTATGGCTACACCTTC.

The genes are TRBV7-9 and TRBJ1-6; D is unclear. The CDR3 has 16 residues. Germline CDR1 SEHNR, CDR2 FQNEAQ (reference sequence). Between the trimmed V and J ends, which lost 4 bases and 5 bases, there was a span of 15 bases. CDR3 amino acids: CASSSAQGGNNSPLHF. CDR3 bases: TGTGCCAGCAGCTCGGCGCAAGGAGGTAATAATTCACCCCTCCACTTT.

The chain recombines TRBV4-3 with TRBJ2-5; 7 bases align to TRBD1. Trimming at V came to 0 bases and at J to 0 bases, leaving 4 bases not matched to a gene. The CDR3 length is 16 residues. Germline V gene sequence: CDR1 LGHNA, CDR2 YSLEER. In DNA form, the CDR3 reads TGCGCCAGCAGCCAAGAATTGGGACAGTACCAAGAGACCCAGTACTTC. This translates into CASSQELGQYQETQYF.

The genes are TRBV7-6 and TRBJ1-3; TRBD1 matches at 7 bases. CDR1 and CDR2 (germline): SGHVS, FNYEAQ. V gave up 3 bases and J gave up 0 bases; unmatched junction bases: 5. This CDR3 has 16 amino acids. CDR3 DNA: TGTGCCAGCAGCTTGAACAGGGGAGACTCTGGAAACACCATATATTTT. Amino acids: CASSLNRGDSGNTIYF.

The CDR3 DNA is TGCGCCAGCAGCCAAGCTCCTCCCCAGGAGGGTAGGAGCAATCAGCCCCAGCATTTT. As protein: CASSQAPPQEGRSNQPQHF. The chain carries TRBV4-1 and TRBJ1-5; D is ambiguous. The V end lost 1 base, the J end lost 1 base, and 20 bases lay between the germline ends. The germline CDR1 and CDR2 sequences are MGHRA and YSYEKL. The CDR3 totals 19 residues.

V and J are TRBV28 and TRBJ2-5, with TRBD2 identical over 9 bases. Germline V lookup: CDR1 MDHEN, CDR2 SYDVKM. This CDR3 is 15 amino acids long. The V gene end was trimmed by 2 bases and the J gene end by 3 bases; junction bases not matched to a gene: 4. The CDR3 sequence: CASSLIPSGEETQYF. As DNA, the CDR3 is TGTGCCAGCAGTTTAATCCCTAGCGGGGAAGAGACCCAGTACTTC. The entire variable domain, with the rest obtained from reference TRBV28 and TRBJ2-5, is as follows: DVKVTQSSRYLVKRTGEKVFLECVQDMDHENMFWYRQDPGLGLRLIYFSYDVKMKEKGDIPEGYSVSREKKERFSLILESASTNQTSMYLCASSLIPSGEETQYFGPGTRLLVL.

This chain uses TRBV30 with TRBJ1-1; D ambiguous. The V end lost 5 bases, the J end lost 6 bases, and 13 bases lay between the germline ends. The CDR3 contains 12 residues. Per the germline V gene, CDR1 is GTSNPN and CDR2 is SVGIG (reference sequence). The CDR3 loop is CAWWAGGPEAFF. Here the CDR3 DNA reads TGTGCCTGGTGGGCGGGAGGGCCTGAAGCTTTCTTT.

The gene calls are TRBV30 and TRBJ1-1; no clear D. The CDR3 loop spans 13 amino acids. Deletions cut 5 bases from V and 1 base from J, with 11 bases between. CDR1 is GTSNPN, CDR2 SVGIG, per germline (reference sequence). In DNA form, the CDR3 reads TGTGCCTGGGTGGAGATCCCGAACACTGAAGCTTTCTTT. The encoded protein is CAWVEIPNTEAFF.

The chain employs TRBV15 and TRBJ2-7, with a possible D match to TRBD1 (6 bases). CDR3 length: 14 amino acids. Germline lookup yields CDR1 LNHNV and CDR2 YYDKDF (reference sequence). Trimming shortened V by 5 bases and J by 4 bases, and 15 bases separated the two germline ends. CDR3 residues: CATSFKDRVYEQYF. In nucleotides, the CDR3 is TGTGCCACCAGCTTCAAGGACAGAGTTTACGAGCAGTACTTC.

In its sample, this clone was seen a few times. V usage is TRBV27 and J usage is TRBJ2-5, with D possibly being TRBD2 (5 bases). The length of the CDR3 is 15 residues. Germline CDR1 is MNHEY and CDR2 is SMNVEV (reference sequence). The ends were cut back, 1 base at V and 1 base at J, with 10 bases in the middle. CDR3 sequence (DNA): TGTGCCAGCAGTTTATATAGAGGGCCCCAAGAGACCCAGTACTTC. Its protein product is CASSLYRGPQETQYF.

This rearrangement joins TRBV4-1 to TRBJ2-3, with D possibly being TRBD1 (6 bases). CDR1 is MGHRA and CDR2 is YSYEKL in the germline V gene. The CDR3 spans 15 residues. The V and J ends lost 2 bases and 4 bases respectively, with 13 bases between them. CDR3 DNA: TGCGCCAGCAGCCAAAGCAGGGGTAGTTCAGATACGCAGTATTTT. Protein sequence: CASSQSRGSSDTQYF.

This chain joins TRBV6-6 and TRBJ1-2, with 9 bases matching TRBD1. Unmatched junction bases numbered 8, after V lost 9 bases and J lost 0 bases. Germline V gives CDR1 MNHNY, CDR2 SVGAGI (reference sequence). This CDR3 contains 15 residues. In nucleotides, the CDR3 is TGTGCCAGTTCTCGGGACAGGGACCCTAACTATGGCTACACCTTC. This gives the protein CASSRDRDPNYGYTF.